This TCR beta chain was documented in a study of cytomegalovirus exposure and HLA in healthy donors. The PCR had 60 Vbeta and 13 Jbeta primers. Clones were sequenced by immunoSEQ multiplex PCR, and TCRdb holds only the in-frame ones, with some missing. Among roughly 130,000 clones, roughly four fifths were seen once, and the ten largest hold about 6%. About this clone: The antigen remains unidentified.

CDR3 size: 15 residues. The germline CDR1 and CDR2 sequences are SGHRS and YFSETQ. The V end lost 0 bases, the J end lost 7 bases, and 13 bases lay between the germline ends. Study conclusions and caveats: Donors were assumed by presence/absence analyses to have roughly uniform sequencing depth. A later analysis revealed that TCR association rates differed between HLA loci, peaking at DRB1 and bottoming out at HLA-C. The authors later found HLA-associated TCR beta chains more clonally expanded than equally common others.

The sequence came from a woman between 50 and 59 years old in good health and CMV-seropositive. The V call is TRBV5-1, the J call TRBJ1-4; D is uncertain. The sequenced sample consisted of PBMCs. For the CDR3, the DNA is TGCGCCAGCAGCTTGGGGGTAGAGGTTGGTGAAAAACTGTTTTTT. It codes for CASSLGVEVGEKLFF.